Given below is one T cell receptor (beta chain) in context. Between the trimmed V and J ends, which lost 7 bases and 6 bases, there was a span of 13 bases. CDR3 length: 14 residues. The germline V gene has CDR1 SNHLY and CDR2 FYNNEI. The sample is drawn from a study of control samples from healthy donors and cancer patients. Clones were read by immunoSEQ multiplex PCR, and TCRdb kept only the in-frame ones, dropping some. The table has approximately 100,000 clones, around 89% seen once. The sequence derives from a man in his thirties or forties in good health. The chain recombines TRBV2 with TRBJ1-6; no definite D call. Sequencing input: blood. The CDR3 protein is CASKITEINSPLHF. The CDR3 DNA follows: TGTGCCAGCAAGATTACTGAGATTAATTCACCCCTCCACTTT.